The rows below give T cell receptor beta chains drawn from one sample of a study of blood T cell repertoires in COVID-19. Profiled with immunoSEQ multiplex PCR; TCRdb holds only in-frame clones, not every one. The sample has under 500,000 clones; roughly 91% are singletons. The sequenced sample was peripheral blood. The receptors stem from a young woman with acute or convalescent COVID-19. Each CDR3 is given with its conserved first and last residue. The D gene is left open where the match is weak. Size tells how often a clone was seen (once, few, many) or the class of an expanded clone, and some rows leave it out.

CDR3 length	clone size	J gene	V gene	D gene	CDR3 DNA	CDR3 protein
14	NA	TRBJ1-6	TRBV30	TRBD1	TGTGCCTACCGGGACAGTCTCTATAATTCACCCCTCCACTTT	CAYRDSLYNSPLHF
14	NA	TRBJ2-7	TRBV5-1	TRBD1	TGCGCCAGCAGTAGGGGGACAGGGGTGGACGAGCAGTACTTC	CASSRGTGVDEQYF
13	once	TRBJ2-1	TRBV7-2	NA	TGTGCCAGCAGCCCCCAGGGGTACAATGAGCAGTTCTTC	CASSPQGYNEQFF
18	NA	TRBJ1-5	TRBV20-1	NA	TGCAGTGCTAGTACCCCGAGATCGATTGCAGGGGGCAATCAGCCCCAGCATTTT	CSASTPRSIAGGNQPQHF
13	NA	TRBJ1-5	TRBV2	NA	TGTGCCAGCACCGTAAATAGCAATCAGCCCCAGCATTTT	CASTVNSNQPQHF
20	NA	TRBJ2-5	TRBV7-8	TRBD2	TGTGCCAGCAGCCGTCCCGCCGGGACTAGCGGGGGGGCGCTCCAAGAGACCCAGTACTTC	CASSRPAGTSGGALQETQYF
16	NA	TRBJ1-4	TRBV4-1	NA	TGCGCCAGCAGCCATGGTGGGGGCGGGTCTAATGAAAAACTGTTTTTT	CASSHGGGGSNEKLFF
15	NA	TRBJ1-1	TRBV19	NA	TGTGCCAGTAGTATCTTCGGGCGGGTGAACACTGAAGCTTTCTTT	CASSIFGRVNTEAFF
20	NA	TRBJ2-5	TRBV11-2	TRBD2	TGTGCCAGCAGCTTAGATCCGTTGGGACTAGCGGGGGCCGGGGGAGAGACCCAGTACTTC	CASSLDPLGLAGAGGETQYF
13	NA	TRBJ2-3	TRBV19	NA	TGTGCCAGTAACAAACCAGGGACTGATACGCAGTATTTT	CASNKPGTDTQYF
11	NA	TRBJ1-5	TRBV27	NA	TGTGCCAGCGGGCTCCAAACAGCCCAGCATTTT	CASGLQTAQHF
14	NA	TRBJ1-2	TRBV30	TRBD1	TGTGCCTGGACTCTGGGACAGGGCCACTATGGCTACACCTTC	CAWTLGQGHYGYTF
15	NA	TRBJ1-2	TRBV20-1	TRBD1	TGCAGTGCTAGTATGCTGCGACAGGGGGCGGAAGGCTACACCTTC	CSASMLRQGAEGYTF
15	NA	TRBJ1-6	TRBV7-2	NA	TGTGCCAGCAGCTCAGGCGGACACATTAATTCACCCCTCCACTTT	CASSSGGHINSPLHF
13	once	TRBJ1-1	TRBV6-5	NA	TGTGCCAGCAGTCCACAGGGTCTCGCTGAAGCTTTCTTT	CASSPQGLAEAFF
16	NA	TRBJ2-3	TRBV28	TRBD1	TGTGCCAGCAGTAAACAGGGGGCTTACGGCTCGGATACGCAGTATTTT	CASSKQGAYGSDTQYF
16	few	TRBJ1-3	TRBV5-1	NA	TGCGCCAGCAGCTTCGCATCACTCTCCTCTGGAAACACCATATATTTT	CASSFASLSSGNTIYF
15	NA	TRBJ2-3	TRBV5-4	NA	TGTGCCAGCAGCTCGACCCAAACAGGCACAGATACGCAGTATTTT	CASSSTQTGTDTQYF
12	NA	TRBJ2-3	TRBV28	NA	TGTGCCAGCAGTCCCTTCGGAGATACGCAGTATTTT	CASSPFGDTQYF
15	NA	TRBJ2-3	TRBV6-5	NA	TGTGCCAGCAGTCTTCACGGGGGCGGGGGAGATACGCAGTATTTT	CASSLHGGGGDTQYF
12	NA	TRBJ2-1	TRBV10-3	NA	TGTGCCATCAGTGAGGGAGGGTTTGTGCAGTTCTTC	CAISEGGFVQFF
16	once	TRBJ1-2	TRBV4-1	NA	TGCGCCAGCAGCCAAGACTCGTGGCGGAGCGAAAATGGCTACACCTTC	CASSQDSWRSENGYTF
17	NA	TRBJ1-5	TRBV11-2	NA	TGTGCCAGCAGCCCAGACCCGGTACAATCCGGGGGTCAGCCCCAGCATTTT	CASSPDPVQSGGQPQHF